This T cell receptor (beta chain) was documented in a study of control samples from healthy donors and cancer patients. Unmatched junction bases numbered 9, after V lost 4 bases and J lost 1 base. The germline CDR1 and CDR2 sequences are LNHDA and SQIVND (reference sequence). This CDR3 region has 17 residues. Measured with immunoSEQ multiplex PCR; TCRdb has only the in-frame clones, and not every one. Among nearly 200,000 clones listed, 90% to 95% were seen once. This clone has just one count. The chain joins TRBV19 to TRBJ2-4, with TRBD1 matching over 8 bases. The sequencing sample was made of blood. This receptor was obtained from a man between 25 and 39 years old in good health. CDR3 sequence (DNA): TGTGCCAGTAGTAGATTGGGACAGGCCGCTGCCAAAAACATTCAGTACTTC. It translates to CASSRLGQAAAKNIQYF.